The rows below give T cell receptor beta chains drawn from one sample of a study of T cell clones after liver transplantation. Sequencing was performed with immunoSEQ multiplex PCR; in TCRdb, only in-frame clones are kept and a portion is missing. The table has 35,000 to 45,000 clones, 86% seen once. The sequenced sample was CD4+ T cells from blood, obtained 24 months after liver transplant. The receptors were sampled from a human patient who received a liver transplant. A share of the T cells may be of graft donor origin. The CDR3 runs from the conserved cysteine through the conserved F or W. Each record gives: CDR3 protein, CDR3 DNA, clone size, J gene, D gene, V gene. The D gene is left open where the match is weak. Size is omitted from some rows. Given values are once, few, many or a class for expanded clones.

cdr3_aa: CASSSPGPEGYTF; cdr3_nt: TGTGCCAGCAGCTCACCGGGGCCCGAGGGCTACACCTTC; clone_size: few; j_call: TRBJ1-2; d_call: -; v_call: TRBV7-3
cdr3_aa: CASSFLVVQRPYEQYF; cdr3_nt: TGTGCCAGCAGCTTTCTAGTAGTACAGAGACCCTACGAGCAGTACTTC; clone_size: -; j_call: TRBJ2-7; d_call: -; v_call: TRBV11-2
cdr3_aa: CASSVIGGFGNTIYF; cdr3_nt: TGTGCCAGCAGTGTCATAGGGGGCTTTGGAAACACCATATATTTT; clone_size: -; j_call: TRBJ1-3; d_call: TRBD1; v_call: TRBV6-1
cdr3_aa: CASSPGTKPYEQYF; cdr3_nt: TGTGCCAGCAGCCCCGGGACAAAGCCTTACGAGCAGTACTTC; clone_size: few; j_call: TRBJ2-7; d_call: -; v_call: TRBV14
cdr3_aa: CASGGYNEQFF; cdr3_nt: TGTGCCAGCGGGGGATACAATGAGCAGTTCTTC; clone_size: once; j_call: TRBJ2-1; d_call: -; v_call: TRBV6-1
cdr3_aa: CASSGTSGGSTGELFF; cdr3_nt: TGCGCCAGCAGCGGCACTAGCGGGGGGTCCACCGGGGAGCTGTTTTTT; clone_size: -; j_call: TRBJ2-2; d_call: TRBD2; v_call: TRBV5-1
cdr3_aa: CASGLPEGDAGNTIYF; cdr3_nt: TGTGCTAGTGGTTTGCCCGAAGGGGACGCTGGAAACACCATATATTTT; clone_size: -; j_call: TRBJ1-3; d_call: -; v_call: TRBV12-5
cdr3_aa: CASVRDRGRMGDTQYF; cdr3_nt: TGTGCCAGCGTCCGCGACAGGGGGCGAATGGGAGATACGCAGTATTTT; clone_size: -; j_call: TRBJ2-3; d_call: TRBD1; v_call: TRBV28
cdr3_aa: CASSPWEAAKEAFF; cdr3_nt: TGTGCCAGCTCACCGTGGGAGGCAGCAAAAGAAGCTTTCTTT; clone_size: -; j_call: TRBJ1-1; d_call: -; v_call: TRBV18
cdr3_aa: CASSPGEFSYGYTF; cdr3_nt: TGTGCCAGCAGTCCAGGGGAGTTTAGCTATGGCTACACCTTC; clone_size: -; j_call: TRBJ1-2; d_call: -; v_call: TRBV6-6
cdr3_aa: CASSYAWLGRSPQVDTQYF; cdr3_nt: TGCGCCAGCAGCTATGCCTGGCTAGGTAGGAGCCCACAAGTGGATACGCAGTATTTT; clone_size: -; j_call: TRBJ2-3; d_call: -; v_call: TRBV5-1
cdr3_aa: CASSPTYYGYTF; cdr3_nt: TGTGCCAGCAGTCCGACCTACTATGGCTACACCTTC; clone_size: -; j_call: TRBJ1-2; d_call: -; v_call: TRBV2
cdr3_aa: CASTPETGSTAEQYF; cdr3_nt: TGTGCCAGCACCCCAGAGACAGGGTCCACGGCGGAGCAGTACTTC; clone_size: -; j_call: TRBJ2-7; d_call: TRBD1; v_call: TRBV7-2
cdr3_aa: CASSLGSGGGDTQYF; cdr3_nt: TGTGCCAGCAGCTTGGGATCGGGAGGGGGGGATACGCAGTATTTT; clone_size: -; j_call: TRBJ2-3; d_call: TRBD2; v_call: TRBV5-4
cdr3_aa: CASSLAPSNYNEQFF; cdr3_nt: TGTGCCAGCAGCTTGGCCCCCTCAAACTACAATGAGCAGTTCTTC; clone_size: -; j_call: TRBJ2-1; d_call: -; v_call: TRBV7-3
cdr3_aa: CASSPLTGGLSNQPQHF; cdr3_nt: TGTGCCAGCAGCCCACTGACAGGGGGCTTGAGCAATCAGCCCCAGCATTTT; clone_size: -; j_call: TRBJ1-5; d_call: TRBD1; v_call: TRBV27
cdr3_aa: CASSLSTLNTEAFF; cdr3_nt: TGCGCCAGCAGCTTGAGCACTCTGAACACTGAAGCTTTCTTT; clone_size: few; j_call: TRBJ1-1; d_call: -; v_call: TRBV5-1
cdr3_aa: CSAGQASSGANVLTF; cdr3_nt: TGCAGCGCCGGGCAAGCCAGCTCTGGGGCCAACGTCCTGACTTTC; clone_size: -; j_call: TRBJ2-6; d_call: -; v_call: TRBV29-1
cdr3_aa: CASSLGLAGYNEQFF; cdr3_nt: TGTGCCAGCAGCTTGGGACTAGCGGGCTACAATGAGCAGTTCTTC; clone_size: few; j_call: TRBJ2-1; d_call: TRBD2; v_call: TRBV5-4
cdr3_aa: CASSERPKTKNIQYF; cdr3_nt: TGTGCCAGCAGCGAAAGGCCGAAAACCAAAAACATTCAGTACTTC; clone_size: -; j_call: TRBJ2-4; d_call: -; v_call: TRBV27
cdr3_aa: CASSPFYSPDYEQYF; cdr3_nt: TGTGCCAGCTCACCATTTTATTCTCCCGACTACGAGCAGTACTTC; clone_size: -; j_call: TRBJ2-7; d_call: -; v_call: TRBV18
cdr3_aa: CASSLQGPAAGYTF; cdr3_nt: TGTGCCAGCAGCTTGCAGGGCCCGGCCGCGGGCTACACCTTC; clone_size: -; j_call: TRBJ1-2; d_call: -; v_call: TRBV5-4
cdr3_aa: CASSHPPGQGNGVGSGANVLTF; cdr3_nt: TGTGCCAGCAGCCACCCACCTGGACAGGGAAATGGTGTGGGCTCTGGGGCCAACGTCCTGACTTTC; clone_size: -; j_call: TRBJ2-6; d_call: TRBD1; v_call: TRBV13
cdr3_aa: CASSFGASGRRPLEQYF; cdr3_nt: TGCGCCAGCAGCTTCGGGGCTAGCGGGAGGCGCCCCCTCGAGCAGTACTTC; clone_size: -; j_call: TRBJ2-7; d_call: TRBD2; v_call: TRBV5-1
cdr3_aa: CASSLSPSGYYEQYF; cdr3_nt: TGTGCCAGCAGTTTATCCCCCAGCGGGTACTACGAGCAGTACTTC; clone_size: -; j_call: TRBJ2-7; d_call: -; v_call: TRBV27
cdr3_aa: CASSIAASSGNTIYF; cdr3_nt: TGTGCCAGTAGTATCGCGGCGAGCTCTGGAAACACCATATATTTT; clone_size: -; j_call: TRBJ1-3; d_call: -; v_call: TRBV19
cdr3_aa: CASSLQGRYQPQHF; cdr3_nt: TGTGCCAGCAGTCTTCAGGGAAGGTACCAGCCCCAGCATTTT; clone_size: -; j_call: TRBJ1-5; d_call: -; v_call: TRBV27
cdr3_aa: CASSDRQGAGNEQFF; cdr3_nt: TGTGCCAGCAGTGATAGACAGGGGGCGGGCAATGAGCAGTTCTTC; clone_size: -; j_call: TRBJ2-1; d_call: TRBD1; v_call: TRBV2
cdr3_aa: CASSLLDRNSYSNQPQHF; cdr3_nt: TGTGCCAGCTCACTGCTCGACAGGAATAGTTATAGCAATCAGCCCCAGCATTTT; clone_size: -; j_call: TRBJ1-5; d_call: -; v_call: TRBV18
cdr3_aa: CASSYRGYTEAFF; cdr3_nt: TGTGCCAGCAGCTACAGGGGGTACACTGAAGCTTTCTTT; clone_size: -; j_call: TRBJ1-1; d_call: TRBD1; v_call: TRBV7-2
cdr3_aa: CASSPPPGTGLLMNTEAFF; cdr3_nt: TGTGCCAGCAGTCCCCCACCCGGGACAGGGCTCCTCATGAACACTGAAGCTTTCTTT; clone_size: -; j_call: TRBJ1-1; d_call: TRBD1; v_call: TRBV27
cdr3_aa: CASSLSPRAGAYNEQFF; cdr3_nt: TGTGCCAGCAGCTTATCCCCACGGGCGGGGGCGTACAATGAGCAGTTCTTC; clone_size: -; j_call: TRBJ2-1; d_call: -; v_call: TRBV7-2
cdr3_aa: CASSLAGTGNTIQYF; cdr3_nt: TGTGCCAGCAGTTTAGCTGGGACAGGGAATACCATTCAGTACTTC; clone_size: -; j_call: TRBJ2-4; d_call: TRBD1; v_call: TRBV27
cdr3_aa: CASSLDGIYGYTF; cdr3_nt: TGTGCCAGCAGCTTAGACGGGATCTATGGCTACACCTTC; clone_size: -; j_call: TRBJ1-2; d_call: -; v_call: TRBV7-9
cdr3_aa: CASSEPGTRNTEAFF; cdr3_nt: TGTGCCAGCAGCGAACCCGGGACAAGGAACACTGAAGCTTTCTTT; clone_size: -; j_call: TRBJ1-1; d_call: -; v_call: TRBV7-9
cdr3_aa: CASSPPGAVLSGGYTF; cdr3_nt: TGTGCCAGCAGTCCTCCAGGGGCCGTCCTAAGTGGGGGCTACACCTTC; clone_size: -; j_call: TRBJ1-2; d_call: -; v_call: TRBV28
cdr3_aa: CASSQVGYAGRGPQHF; cdr3_nt: TGTGCCAGCAGCCAAGTGGGATACGCGGGGCGAGGTCCCCAGCATTTT; clone_size: -; j_call: TRBJ1-5; d_call: -; v_call: TRBV4-2
cdr3_aa: CASRAGTRYEQYF; cdr3_nt: TGTGCCAGCAGAGCGGGGACACGCTACGAGCAGTACTTC; clone_size: -; j_call: TRBJ2-7; d_call: -; v_call: TRBV2
cdr3_aa: CASSPSAGNTIYF; cdr3_nt: TGTGCCAGCAGCCCGTCGGCTGGAAACACCATATATTTT; clone_size: -; j_call: TRBJ1-3; d_call: -; v_call: TRBV7-9
cdr3_aa: CASTGLLTDTQYF; cdr3_nt: TGTGCCAGCACGGGACTCCTCACAGATACGCAGTATTTT; clone_size: -; j_call: TRBJ2-3; d_call: -; v_call: TRBV6-5
cdr3_aa: CATSRDGAAVTEQYF; cdr3_nt: TGTGCCACCAGCAGAGATGGGGCGGCCGTGACCGAGCAGTACTTC; clone_size: few; j_call: TRBJ2-7; d_call: -; v_call: TRBV15
cdr3_aa: CASSLRETGELFF; cdr3_nt: TGTGCCAGCAGCTTGAGAGAAACCGGGGAGCTGTTTTTT; clone_size: -; j_call: TRBJ2-2; d_call: -; v_call: TRBV5-4
cdr3_aa: CASARTSGLYNEQFF; cdr3_nt: TGTGCCAGCGCGCGGACTAGCGGGCTTTACAATGAGCAGTTCTTC; clone_size: -; j_call: TRBJ2-1; d_call: TRBD2; v_call: TRBV18
cdr3_aa: CASSPETSGTDTQYF; cdr3_nt: TGTGCCAGCTCACCAGAGACTAGCGGCACAGATACGCAGTATTTT; clone_size: -; j_call: TRBJ2-3; d_call: TRBD2; v_call: TRBV18